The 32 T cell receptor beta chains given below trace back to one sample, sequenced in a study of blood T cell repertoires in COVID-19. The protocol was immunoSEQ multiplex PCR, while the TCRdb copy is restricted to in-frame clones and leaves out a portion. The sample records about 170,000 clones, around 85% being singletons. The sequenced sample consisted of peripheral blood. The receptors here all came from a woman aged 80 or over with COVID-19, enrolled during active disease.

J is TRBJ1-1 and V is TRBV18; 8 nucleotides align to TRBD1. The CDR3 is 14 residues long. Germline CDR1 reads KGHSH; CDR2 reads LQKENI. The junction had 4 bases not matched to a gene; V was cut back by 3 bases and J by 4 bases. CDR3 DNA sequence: TGTGCCAGCTCACCGGACAGGGCCGGCACTGAAGCTTTCTTT. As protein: CASSPDRAGTEAFF.

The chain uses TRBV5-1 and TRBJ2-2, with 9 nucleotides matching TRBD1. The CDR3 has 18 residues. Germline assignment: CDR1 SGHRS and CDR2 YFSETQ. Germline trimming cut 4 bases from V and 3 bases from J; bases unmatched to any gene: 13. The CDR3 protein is CASSKNGAGQGYTGELFF. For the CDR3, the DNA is TGCGCCAGCAGCAAGAACGGAGCGGGACAGGGTTACACCGGGGAGCTGTTTTTT.

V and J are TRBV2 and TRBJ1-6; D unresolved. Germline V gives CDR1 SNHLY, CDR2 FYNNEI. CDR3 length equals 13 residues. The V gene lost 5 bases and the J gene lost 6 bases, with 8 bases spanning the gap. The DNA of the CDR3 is TGTGCCAGCAGTAACAGCATTAATTCACCCCTCCACTTT. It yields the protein CASSNSINSPLHF.

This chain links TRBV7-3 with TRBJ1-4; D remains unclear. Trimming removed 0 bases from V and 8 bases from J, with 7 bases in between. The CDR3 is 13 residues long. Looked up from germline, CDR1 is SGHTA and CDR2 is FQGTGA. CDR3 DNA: TGTGCCAGCAGCTTAACATACGGGGAAAAACTGTTTTTT. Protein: CASSLTYGEKLFF.

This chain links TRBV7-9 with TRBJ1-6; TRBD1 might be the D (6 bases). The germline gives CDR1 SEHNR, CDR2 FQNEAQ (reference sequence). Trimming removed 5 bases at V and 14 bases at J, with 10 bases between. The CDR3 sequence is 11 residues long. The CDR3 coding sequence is TGTGCCAGCAGCAGGGGGAGTACCCTCCACTTT. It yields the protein CASSRGSTLHF.

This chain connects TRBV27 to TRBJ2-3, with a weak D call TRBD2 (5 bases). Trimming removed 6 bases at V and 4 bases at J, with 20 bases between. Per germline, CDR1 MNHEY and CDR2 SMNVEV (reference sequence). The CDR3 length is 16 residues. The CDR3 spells CASRVVRDESADTQYF. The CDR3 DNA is TGTGCCAGCAGGGTGGTACGGGATGAGTCCGCAGATACGCAGTATTTT.

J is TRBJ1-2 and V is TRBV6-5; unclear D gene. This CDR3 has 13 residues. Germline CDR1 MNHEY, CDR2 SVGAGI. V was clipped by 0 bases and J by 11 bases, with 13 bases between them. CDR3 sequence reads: CASSYSRPPTYTF. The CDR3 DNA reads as TGTGCCAGCAGTTACTCGAGGCCACCGACGTACACCTTC.

The CDR3 here is CASSLARRGSGGGQYF. CDR3 coding DNA: TGTGCCAGCAGCTTAGCCCGTCGGGGTTCCGGCGGTGGGCAGTACTTC. V gene TRBV7-8 combines with J gene TRBJ2-7, with TRBD2 as a possible D gene (5 bases). CDR3 length: 16 residues. Germline V lookup: CDR1 SGHVS, CDR2 FQNEAQ. Trimming shortened V by 0 bases and J by 9 bases, and 21 bases separated the two germline ends.

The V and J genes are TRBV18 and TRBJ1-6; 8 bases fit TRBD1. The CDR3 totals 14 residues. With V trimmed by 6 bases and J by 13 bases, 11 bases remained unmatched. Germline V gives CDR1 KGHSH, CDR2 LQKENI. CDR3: CASSLGQGPFPLHF. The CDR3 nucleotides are TGTGCCAGCTCCCTCGGACAGGGTCCCTTTCCCCTCCACTTT. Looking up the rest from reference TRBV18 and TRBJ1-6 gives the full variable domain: NAGVMQNPRHLVRRRGQEARLRCSPMKGHSHVYWYRQLPEEGLKFMVYLQKENIIDESGMPKERFSAEFPKEGPSILRIQQVVRGDSAAYFCASSLGQGPFPLHFGNGTRLTVT.

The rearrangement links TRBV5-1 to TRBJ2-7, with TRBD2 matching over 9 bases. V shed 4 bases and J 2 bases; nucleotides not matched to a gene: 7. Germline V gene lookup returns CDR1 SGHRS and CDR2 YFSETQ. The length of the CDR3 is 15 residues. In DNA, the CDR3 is TGCGCCAGCAGCGGGAGACTAGCGGCCCCCTACGAGCAGTACTTC. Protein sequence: CASSGRLAAPYEQYF.

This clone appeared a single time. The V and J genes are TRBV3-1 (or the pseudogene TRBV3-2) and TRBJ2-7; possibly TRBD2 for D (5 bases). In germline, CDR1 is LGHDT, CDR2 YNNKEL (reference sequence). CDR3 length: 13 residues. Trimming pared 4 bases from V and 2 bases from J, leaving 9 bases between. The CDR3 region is CASSRRSPYEQYF. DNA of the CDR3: TGTGCCAGCAGCCGGAGGAGCCCCTACGAGCAGTACTTC.

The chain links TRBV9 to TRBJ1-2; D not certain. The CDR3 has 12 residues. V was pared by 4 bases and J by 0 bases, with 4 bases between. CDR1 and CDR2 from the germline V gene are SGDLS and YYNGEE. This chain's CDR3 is CASSSSNYGYTF. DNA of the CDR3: TGTGCCAGCAGCTCATCTAACTATGGCTACACCTTC.

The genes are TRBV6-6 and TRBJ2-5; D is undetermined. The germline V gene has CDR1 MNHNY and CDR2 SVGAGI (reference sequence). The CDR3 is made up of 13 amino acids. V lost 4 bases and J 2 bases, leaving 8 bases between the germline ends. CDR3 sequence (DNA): TGTGCCAGCAGTTCGGAGCCTCAAGAGACCCAGTACTTC. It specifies CASSSEPQETQYF.

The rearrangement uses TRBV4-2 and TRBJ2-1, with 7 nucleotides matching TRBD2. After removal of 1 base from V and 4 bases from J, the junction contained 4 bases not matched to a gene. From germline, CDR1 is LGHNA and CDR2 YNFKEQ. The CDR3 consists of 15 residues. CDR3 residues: CASSQGLADYNEQFF. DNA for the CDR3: TGTGCCAGCAGCCAAGGGCTAGCGGATTACAATGAGCAGTTCTTC.

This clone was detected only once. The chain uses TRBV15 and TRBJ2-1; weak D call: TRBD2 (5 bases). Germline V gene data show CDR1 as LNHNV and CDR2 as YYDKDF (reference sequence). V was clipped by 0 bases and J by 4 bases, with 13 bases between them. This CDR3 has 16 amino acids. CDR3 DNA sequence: TGTGCCACCAGCAGAGAACGAGAGGGTAGATACAATGAGCAGTTCTTC. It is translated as CATSREREGRYNEQFF.

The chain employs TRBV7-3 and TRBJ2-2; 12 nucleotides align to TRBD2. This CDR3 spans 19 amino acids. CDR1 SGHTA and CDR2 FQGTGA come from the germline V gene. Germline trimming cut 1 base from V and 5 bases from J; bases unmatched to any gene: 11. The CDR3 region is CASSLRFDRLAGGTGELFF. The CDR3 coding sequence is TGTGCCAGCAGCTTAAGATTTGATCGGCTAGCGGGAGGGACCGGGGAGCTGTTTTTT.

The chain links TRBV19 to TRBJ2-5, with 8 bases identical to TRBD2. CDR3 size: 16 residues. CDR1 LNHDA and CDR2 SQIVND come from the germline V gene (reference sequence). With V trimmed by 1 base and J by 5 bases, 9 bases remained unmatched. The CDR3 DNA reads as TGTGCCAGTAGTATAGGCTCGGGGGGGCGCGGGGAGACCCAGTACTTC. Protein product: CASSIGSGGRGETQYF. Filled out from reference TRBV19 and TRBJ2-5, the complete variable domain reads DGGITQSPKYLFRKEGQNVTLSCEQNLNHDAMYWYRQDPGQGLRLIYYSQIVNDFQKGDIAEGYSVSREKKESFPLTVTSAQKNPTAFYLCASSIGSGGRGETQYFGPGTRLLVL.

The CDR3 reads CATSDPGGRYEKLFF. The CDR3 bases are TGTGCCACCAGTGATCCAGGGGGTCGGTATGAAAAACTGTTTTTT. The V and J genes are TRBV24-1 and TRBJ1-4; TRBD1 matches 7 bases. J lost 6 bases, V lost 3 bases, and 6 bases had no gene match. The germline CDR1 and CDR2 sequences are KGHDR and SFDVKD. The CDR3 spans 15 residues.

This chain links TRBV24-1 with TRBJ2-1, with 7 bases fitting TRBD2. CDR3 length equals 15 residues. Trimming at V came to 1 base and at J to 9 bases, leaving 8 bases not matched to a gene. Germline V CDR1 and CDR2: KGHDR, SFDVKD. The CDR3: CATSDFGRELREQFF. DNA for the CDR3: TGTGCCACCAGTGATTTTGGGCGGGAGCTTCGTGAGCAGTTCTTC.

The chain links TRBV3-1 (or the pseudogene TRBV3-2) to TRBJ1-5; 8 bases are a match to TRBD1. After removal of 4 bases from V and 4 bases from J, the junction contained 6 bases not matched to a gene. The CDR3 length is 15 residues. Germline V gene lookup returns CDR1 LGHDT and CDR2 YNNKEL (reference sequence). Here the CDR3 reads CASSPGTGYNQPQHF. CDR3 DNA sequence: TGTGCCAGCAGCCCCGGGACAGGATATAATCAGCCCCAGCATTTT.

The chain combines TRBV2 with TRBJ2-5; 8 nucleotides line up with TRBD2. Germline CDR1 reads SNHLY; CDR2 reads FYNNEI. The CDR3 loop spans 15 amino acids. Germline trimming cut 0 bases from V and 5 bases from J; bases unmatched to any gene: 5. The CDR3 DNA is TGTGCCAGCAGTGAAGCGAGCGGGAGTCGTGAGACCCAGTACTTC. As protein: CASSEASGSRETQYF.

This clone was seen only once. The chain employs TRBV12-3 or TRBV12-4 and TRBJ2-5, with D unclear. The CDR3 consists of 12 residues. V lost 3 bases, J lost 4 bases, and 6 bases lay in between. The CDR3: CASSFNLETQYF. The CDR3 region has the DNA TGTGCCAGCAGTTTTAATTTAGAGACCCAGTACTTC.

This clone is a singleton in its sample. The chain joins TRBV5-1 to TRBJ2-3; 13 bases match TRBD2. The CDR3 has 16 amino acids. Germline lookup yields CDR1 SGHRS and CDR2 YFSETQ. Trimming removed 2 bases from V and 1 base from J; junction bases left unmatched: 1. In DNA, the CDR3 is TGCGCCAGCAGCTTTGGGACTAGCGGGGGCACAGATACGCAGTATTTT. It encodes CASSFGTSGGTDTQYF.

The DNA for the CDR3 is TGTGCCAGCAGCTTGGGGGGGTTAGGACAGGGTGAAGCTTTCTTT. Translating gives CASSLGGLGQGEAFF. The gene calls are TRBV5-5 and TRBJ1-1, with 8 positions matching TRBD1. The J segment lost 7 bases and the V segment lost 0 bases, leaving 8 bases of the junction unmatched. The CDR3 runs 15 residues. Germline-derived CDR1 and CDR2 are SGHKS and YYEKEE (reference sequence).

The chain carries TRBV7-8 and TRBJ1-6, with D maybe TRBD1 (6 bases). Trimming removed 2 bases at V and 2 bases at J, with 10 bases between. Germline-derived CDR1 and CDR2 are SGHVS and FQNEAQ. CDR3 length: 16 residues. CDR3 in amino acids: CASSLRQDPYNSPLHF. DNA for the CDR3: TGTGCCAGCAGCTTACGACAGGATCCCTATAATTCACCCCTCCACTTT.

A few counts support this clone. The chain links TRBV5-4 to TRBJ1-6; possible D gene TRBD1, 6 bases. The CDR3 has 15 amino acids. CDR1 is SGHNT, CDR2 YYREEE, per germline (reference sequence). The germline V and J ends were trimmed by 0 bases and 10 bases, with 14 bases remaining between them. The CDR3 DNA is TGTGCCAGCAGCTTGGGTGGCAGGGGAGAATCACCCCTCCACTTT. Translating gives CASSLGGRGESPLHF.

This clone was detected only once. The CDR3 sequence is CASSVGADTSSSYEQYF. The CDR3 region has the DNA TGTGCCAGCAGCGTTGGGGCCGACACTTCGAGCTCCTACGAGCAGTACTTC. V is TRBV7-9 and J is TRBJ2-7; possibly TRBD1 for D (5 bases). The CDR3 is made up of 17 amino acids. The ends were cut back, 5 bases at V and 0 bases at J, with 20 bases in the middle. Germline V gives CDR1 SEHNR, CDR2 FQNEAQ (reference sequence).

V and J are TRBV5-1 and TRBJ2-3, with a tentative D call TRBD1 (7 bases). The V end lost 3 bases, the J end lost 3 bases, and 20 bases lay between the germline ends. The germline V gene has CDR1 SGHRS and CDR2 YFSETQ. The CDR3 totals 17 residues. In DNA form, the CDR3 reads TGCGCCAGCAGCTCACCGACCTCAGGGGGGAGGACAGATACGCAGTATTTT. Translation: CASSSPTSGGRTDTQYF.

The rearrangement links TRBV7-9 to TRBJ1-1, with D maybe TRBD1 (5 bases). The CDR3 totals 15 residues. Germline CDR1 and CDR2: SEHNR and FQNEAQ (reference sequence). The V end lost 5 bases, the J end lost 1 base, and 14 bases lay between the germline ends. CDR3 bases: TGTGCCAGCAGCCTGGGTAGGGGTGAGAACACTGAAGCTTTCTTT. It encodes CASSLGRGENTEAFF.

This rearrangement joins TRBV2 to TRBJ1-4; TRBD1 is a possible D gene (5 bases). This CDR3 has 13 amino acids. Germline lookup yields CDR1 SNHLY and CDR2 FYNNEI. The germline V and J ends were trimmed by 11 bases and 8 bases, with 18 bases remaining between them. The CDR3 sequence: CAGGEGASEKLFF. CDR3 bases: TGTGCCGGAGGGGAGGGAGCTAGCGAAAAACTGTTTTTT.

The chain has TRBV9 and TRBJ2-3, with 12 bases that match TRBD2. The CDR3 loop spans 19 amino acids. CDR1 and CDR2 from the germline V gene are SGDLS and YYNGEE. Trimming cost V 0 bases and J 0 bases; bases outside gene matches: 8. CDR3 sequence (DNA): TGTGCCAGCAGCGTAGCGCCTAGCGGGAGGGCAGTCAGCACAGATACGCAGTATTTT. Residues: CASSVAPSGRAVSTDTQYF. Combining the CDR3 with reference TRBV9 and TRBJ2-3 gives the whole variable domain DSGVTQTPKHLITATGQRVTLRCSPRSGDLSVYWYQQSLDQGLQFLIQYYNGEERAKGNILERFSAQQFPDLHSELNLSSLELGDSALYFCASSVAPSGRAVSTDTQYFGPGTRLTVL.

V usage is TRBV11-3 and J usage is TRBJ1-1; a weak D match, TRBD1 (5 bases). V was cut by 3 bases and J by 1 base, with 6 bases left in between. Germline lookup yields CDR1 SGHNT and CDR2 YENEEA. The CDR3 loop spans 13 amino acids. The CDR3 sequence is CASSFGGNTEAFF. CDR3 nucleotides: TGTGCCAGCAGCTTCGGGGGGAACACTGAAGCTTTCTTT.